This T cell receptor (beta chain) was retrieved from a study of STAT5B mutations in CD4+ large granular lymphocyte leukemia. About this clone itself: Its antigen is undetermined.

Study-level findings and limits: Without putative leukemic clones, patient CD4-sorted repertoires remained more clonal than healthy CD4+ repertoires.

The data were produced by immunoSEQ multiplex PCR, yet TCRdb's version contains in-frame clones alone and is incomplete. The data contain 30,000 or so clones, 65% to 75% of them singletons. Sequences were obtained from CD4+ T cells from blood buffy coats. This TCR was recovered from a human donor in good health.

This CDR3 reads CASSIASKGKASGRANEQFF. The CDR3 nucleotides are TGTGCCAGTAGTATTGCTTCAAAGGGGAAGGCTAGCGGGAGGGCCAATGAGCAGTTCTTC. The rearrangement uses TRBV19 and TRBJ2-1; TRBD2 aligns across 12 bases. The CDR3 has 20 residues. Germline V gene data show CDR1 as LNHDA and CDR2 as SQIVND (reference sequence). With 3 bases clipped from V and 6 bases from J, the junction kept 18 bases outside the gene matches. The entire variable domain, with the rest obtained from reference TRBV19 and TRBJ2-1, is as follows: DGGITQSPKYLFRKEGQNVTLSCEQNLNHDAMYWYRQDPGQGLRLIYYSQIVNDFQKGDIAEGYSVSREKKESFPLTVTSAQKNPTAFYLCASSIASKGKASGRANEQFFGPGTRLTVL.